The clone carrying this T cell receptor beta chain was observed a few times. Its antigen remains unknown. The CDR3 is 14 amino acids. Per germline, CDR1 SNHLY and CDR2 FYNNEI. V was shortened by 7 bases and J by 9 bases, with 21 bases between the two germline ends. Here immunoSEQ multiplex PCR was the method, and the copy in TCRdb shows in-frame clones only, minus some. The sample yields under 50,000 clones, 85% to 95% seen once. The sample is drawn from a study of graft-versus-host responses after intestinal transplantation. At the level of the study: Every transplant recipient was induced with anti-thymocyte globulin, then maintained on tacrolimus and steroids for about 3 years.

The study, taken as a whole, reports: Recipient-marrow GvH clones were detected, some having first appeared in ileum or blood.

The starting material was PBMCs, obtained approximately 100 weeks after intestinal transplantation. This sequence joins TRBV2 and TRBJ1-2, with a possible D match to TRBD1 (5 bases). The clonotype was recovered from a human patient who received an intestinal transplant, so some T cells may come from the graft donor. The CDR3 region is CASIMARRAMSYTF. Written as DNA, the CDR3 is TGTGCCAGCATTATGGCTCGCAGGGCTATGAGCTACACCTTC. Complete variable domain (other parts from reference TRBV2 and TRBJ1-2): EPEVTQTPSHQVTQMGQEVILRCVPISNHLYFYWYRQILGQKVEFLVSFYNNEISEKSEIFDDQFSVERPDGSNFTLKIRSTKLEDSAMYFCASIMARRAMSYTFGSGTRLTVV.